What follows are 14 T cell receptor beta chains derived from one specimen sequenced in a study of blood T cell repertoires in COVID-19 (TCRdb year 2020). Library preparation was by the immunoSEQ multiplex PCR assay. Entries here come from immuneACCESS through TCRdb and include only in-frame sequences with V and J called. Some clones fail to appear in such tables; in the studies checked, an unresolved V gene covers under half of the shortfall, and the cause of the remainder is unknown. The sample includes 300,000 to 500,000 clones, with 88% observed a single time. The ten largest clones take up about 0.89% of the sample. Material for sequencing was PBMCs or T cells enriched from blood (not recorded which). The source is a woman in her 30s with acute COVID-19.

This clone has more than one count but fewer than ten. The chain carries TRBV23-1 and TRBJ1-5; D call uncertain. TRBV23-1 carries the ORF label, with uncertain function. This CDR3 region has 15 residues. The ends were cut back, 10 bases at V and 1 base at J, with 17 bases in the middle. CDR3: CANQYEDPSNQPQHF. For the CDR3, the DNA is TGCGCCAACCAGTATGAGGATCCAAGCAATCAGCCCCAGCATTTT.

The V gene is TRBV9, the J gene TRBJ2-3, with 8 bases fitting TRBD1. CDR3 size: 13 residues. The V gene end was trimmed by 5 bases and the J gene end by 8 bases; junction bases not matched to a gene: 7. CDR1 and CDR2 from the germline V gene are SGDLS and YYNGEE. CDR3 residues: CASRPKQGGTQYF. The CDR3 bases are TGTGCCAGCAGACCAAAACAGGGGGGTACGCAGTATTTT.

V usage is TRBV21-1 and J usage is TRBJ2-7; TRBD1 is the table's D call, not checked against the DNA. TRBV21-1 is classified as a pseudogene. The CDR3 has 15 amino acids. The CDR3 coding sequence is TGTGCCAGCAACAACAATACAGGGAGAGAATACGAGCAGTACTTC. Translation: CASNNNTGREYEQYF.

The chain has TRBV6-5 and TRBJ1-5; 7 bases fit TRBD1. The CDR3 runs to 14 residues. V dropped 6 bases and J dropped 6; count of bases not matched to a gene: 8. Germline V gene sequence: CDR1 MNHEY, CDR2 SVGAGI. CDR3 bases: TGTGCCAGCAGGGGAAGGGGGCATGGTCAGCCCCAGCATTTT. Protein sequence: CASRGRGHGQPQHF.

This chain uses TRBV6-2 or TRBV6-3 with TRBJ1-5; TRBD1 agrees at 8 bases. The CDR3 consists of 16 residues. Germline V gene data show CDR1 as MNHEY and CDR2 as SVGEGT. V was pared by 0 bases and J by 4 bases, with 5 bases of the junction left unmatched. The DNA of the CDR3 is TGTGCCAGCAGTTACTCCCGACAGGGGCGGAATCAGCCCCAGCATTTT. This encodes CASSYSRQGRNQPQHF.

The DNA of the CDR3 is TGTGCCAGCTCCCTAAGGGGTGACACTGAAGCTTTCTTT. Its translation: CASSLRGDTEAFF. The rearrangement links TRBV3-1 (or the pseudogene TRBV3-2) to TRBJ1-1, with D possibly being TRBD1 (5 bases). The V end was cut by 8 bases, the J end by 3 bases, with 13 bases between. Germline-derived CDR1 and CDR2 are LGHDT and YNNKEL (reference sequence). This CDR3 comprises 13 residues.

Written as DNA, the CDR3 is TGTGCCAGCAGCGTAGAGGGAGGGGGCACTGAAGCTTTCTTT. Translating gives CASSVEGGGTEAFF. The chain links TRBV9 to TRBJ1-1, with D possibly matching TRBD1 (6 bases). Germline V CDR1 and CDR2: SGDLS, YYNGEE. The CDR3 loop spans 14 amino acids. Trimming removed 0 bases at V and 4 bases at J, with 10 bases between.

The rearrangement links TRBV2 to TRBJ2-3; 9 bases match TRBD2. This CDR3 is 14 amino acids long. Unmatched junction bases numbered 5, after V lost 6 bases and J lost 4 bases. CDR1 is SNHLY, CDR2 FYNNEI, per germline. CDR3 DNA: TGTGCCAGCAGGGAGCGGGGGGATCCAGATACGCAGTATTTT. This sequence encodes CASRERGDPDTQYF.

This clone appeared a few times. The J gene is TRBJ1-2, the V gene TRBV9; no firm D call. CDR1 is SGDLS, CDR2 YYNGEE, per germline. CDR3 length equals 13 residues. V was clipped by 4 bases and J by 2 bases, with 9 bases between them. CDR3 loop: CASSTDTNYGYTF. Written as DNA, the CDR3 is TGTGCCAGCAGCACAGATACAAACTATGGCTACACCTTC.

The J gene is TRBJ1-5, the V gene TRBV3-1 (or the pseudogene TRBV3-2); TRBD1 aligns across 8 bases. Germline V gives CDR1 LGHDT, CDR2 YNNKEL (reference sequence). Germline trimming cut 4 bases from V and 9 bases from J; bases unmatched to any gene: 8. This CDR3 is built from 14 residues. The CDR3, as DNA: TGTGCCAGCAGCCTAGGGACAGGTTTTTGGCCCCAGCATTTT. Its protein is CASSLGTGFWPQHF.

The chain employs TRBV7-9 and TRBJ2-2, with D possibly TRBD2 on 6 matching bases. The germline gives CDR1 SEHNR, CDR2 FQNEAQ (reference sequence). V lost 5 bases and J lost 8, with 15 bases in between. This CDR3 has 14 residues. The DNA for the CDR3 is TGTGCCAGCAGCCCGAAGACTAGATCGGGGGAGCTGTTTTTT. This codes for CASSPKTRSGELFF.

V usage is TRBV9 and J usage is TRBJ1-5, with D maybe TRBD1 (6 bases). V was clipped by 4 bases and J by 9 bases, with 17 bases between them. Germline V CDR1 and CDR2: SGDLS, YYNGEE. The CDR3 extends over 14 amino acids. The CDR3 bases are TGTGCCAGCAGCCCCCAACAGGGACCCTGGCCCCAGCATTTT. Its protein product is CASSPQQGPWPQHF.

V is TRBV18 and J is TRBJ1-2; D unresolved. This CDR3 spans 14 amino acids. The V and J ends lost 3 bases and 4 bases respectively, with 12 bases between them. Germline V gives CDR1 KGHSH, CDR2 LQKENI. CDR3 loop: CASSPLIRPYGYTF. In DNA, the CDR3 is TGTGCCAGCTCACCCCTAATTCGCCCCTATGGCTACACCTTC.

This chain joins TRBV5-1 and TRBJ2-1, with D hard to call. The germline V gene has CDR1 SGHRS and CDR2 YFSETQ. This CDR3 is built from 13 residues. Trimming removed 0 bases from V and 7 bases from J, with 8 bases in between. CDR3 nucleotides: TGCGCCAGCAGCTTGGCGACAACGAATGAGCAGTTCTTC. Its translation: CASSLATTNEQFF.